The 8 T cell receptor beta chains below come from one sample, sequenced in a study of blood T cell repertoires in COVID-19. The assay was immunoSEQ multiplex PCR, and TCRdb's table has in-frame clones only and misses some. The repertoire holds 65,000 to 95,000 clones, with 70% to 85% as singletons. Material: peripheral blood. The source is a man between 45 and 60 years old with active or convalescent COVID-19.

This chain joins TRBV13 and TRBJ1-2, with D possibly TRBD1 on 5 matching bases. Germline V gene sequence: CDR1 PRHDT, CDR2 FYEKMQ (reference sequence). This CDR3 has 14 residues. With 2 bases removed from V and 8 bases from J, the gap between germline ends came to 15 bases. CDR3 region: CASSLLQGGRGYTF. Here the CDR3 DNA reads TGTGCCAGCAGCTTACTGCAGGGAGGTAGAGGCTACACCTTC.

The rearrangement links TRBV5-1 to TRBJ2-3; 10 nucleotides match TRBD2. J lost 2 bases, V lost 0 bases, and 3 bases had no gene match. The CDR3 sequence is 16 residues long. Germline V gene sequence: CDR1 SGHRS, CDR2 YFSETQ. The CDR3 DNA sequence: TGCGCCAGCAGCTTGGCGGGACTAGCGTTCACAGATACGCAGTATTTT. It is translated as CASSLAGLAFTDTQYF.

The chain links TRBV27 to TRBJ2-6; the D gene is possibly TRBD2 (6 bases). Trimming cost V 3 bases and J 2 bases, with 8 bases left between them. This CDR3 is 15 amino acids long. Germline values: CDR1 MNHEY, CDR2 SMNVEV (reference sequence). The CDR3, as DNA: TGTGCCAGCAGTTTCCGGGGGACTGGGGCCAACGTCCTGACTTTC. Its translation is CASSFRGTGANVLTF.

The genes are TRBV12-3 or TRBV12-4 and TRBJ1-1, with 8 bases fitting TRBD1. This CDR3 region has 13 residues. After removal of 8 bases from V and 0 bases from J, the junction contained 2 bases not matched to a gene. This CDR3 reads CASQDRVNTEAFF. The CDR3 nucleotides read TGTGCCAGCCAGGACAGGGTGAACACTGAAGCTTTCTTT.

This chain connects TRBV27 to TRBJ1-2; TRBD1 aligns across 8 bases. V lost 5 bases to trimming and J lost 6 bases; unmatched junction nucleotides: 5. The CDR3 spans 13 residues. CDR1 MNHEY and CDR2 SMNVEV come from the germline V gene (reference sequence). The CDR3 DNA reads as TGTGCCAGCAGTCAAAGGACAGGGAATGGCTACACCTTC. Its protein is CASSQRTGNGYTF.

This clone was counted a single time. This chain links TRBV3-1 (or the pseudogene TRBV3-2) with TRBJ1-1; D not resolved. Germline assignment: CDR1 LGHDT and CDR2 YNNKEL (reference sequence). The CDR3 has 12 residues. The V and J ends lost 8 bases and 0 bases respectively, with 7 bases between them. The CDR3 is CASGEVNTEAFF. The CDR3 nucleotides are TGTGCCAGCGGGGAGGTGAACACTGAAGCTTTCTTT.

This clone has a count of ten or more. V gene TRBV2 combines with J gene TRBJ1-1; 9 bases are a match to TRBD1. Germline V lookup: CDR1 SNHLY, CDR2 FYNNEI. Trimming at V came to 3 bases and at J to 7 bases, leaving 0 bases not matched to a gene. The CDR3 is 12 residues long. CDR3: CASSEDRGEAFF. The CDR3 nucleotides read TGTGCCAGCAGTGAGGACAGGGGTGAAGCTTTCTTT.

V is TRBV19 and J is TRBJ1-1; no reliable D call. From germline, CDR1 is LNHDA and CDR2 SQIVND (reference sequence). The CDR3 consists of 14 residues. With 3 bases removed from V and 1 base from J, the gap between germline ends came to 9 bases. CDR3 DNA: TGTGCCAGTAGTATCCAGGAAACGAACACTGAAGCTTTCTTT. Protein: CASSIQETNTEAFF.